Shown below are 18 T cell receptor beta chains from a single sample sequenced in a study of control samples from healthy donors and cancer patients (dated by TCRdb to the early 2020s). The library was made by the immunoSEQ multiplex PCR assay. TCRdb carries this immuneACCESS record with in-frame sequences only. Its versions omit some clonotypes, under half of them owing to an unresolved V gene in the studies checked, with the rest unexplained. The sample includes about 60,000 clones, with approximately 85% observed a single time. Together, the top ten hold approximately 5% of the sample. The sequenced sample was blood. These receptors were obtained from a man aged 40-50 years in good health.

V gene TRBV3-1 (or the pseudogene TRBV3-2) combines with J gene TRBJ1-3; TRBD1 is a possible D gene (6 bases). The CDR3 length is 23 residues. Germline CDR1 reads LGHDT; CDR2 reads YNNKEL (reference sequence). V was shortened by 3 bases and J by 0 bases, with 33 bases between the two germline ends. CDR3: CASSHRIHRTALYVTDSGNTIYF. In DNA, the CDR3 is TGTGCCAGCAGCCATCGAATCCATAGGACAGCTCTCTATGTTACCGACTCTGGAAACACCATATATTTT.

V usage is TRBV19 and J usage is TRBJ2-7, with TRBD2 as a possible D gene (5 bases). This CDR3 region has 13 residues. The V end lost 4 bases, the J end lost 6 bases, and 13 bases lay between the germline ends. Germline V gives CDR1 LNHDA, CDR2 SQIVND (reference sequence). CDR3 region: CASSRGIEGEQYF. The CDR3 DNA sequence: TGTGCCAGTAGTAGAGGGATTGAGGGCGAGCAGTACTTC.

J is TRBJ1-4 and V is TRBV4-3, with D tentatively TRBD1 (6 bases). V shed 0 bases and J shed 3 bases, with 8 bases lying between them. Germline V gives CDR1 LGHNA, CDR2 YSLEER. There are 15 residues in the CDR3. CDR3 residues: CASSQEGASNEKLFF. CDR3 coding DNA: TGCGCCAGCAGCCAAGAGGGGGCTTCTAATGAAAAACTGTTTTTT.

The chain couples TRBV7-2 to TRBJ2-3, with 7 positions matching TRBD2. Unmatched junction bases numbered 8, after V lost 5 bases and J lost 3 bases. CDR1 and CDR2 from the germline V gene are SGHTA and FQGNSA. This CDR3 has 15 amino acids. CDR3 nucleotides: TGTGCCAGCAGCCAAGCGGGGAGAGAAACAGATACGCAGTATTTT. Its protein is CASSQAGRETDTQYF.

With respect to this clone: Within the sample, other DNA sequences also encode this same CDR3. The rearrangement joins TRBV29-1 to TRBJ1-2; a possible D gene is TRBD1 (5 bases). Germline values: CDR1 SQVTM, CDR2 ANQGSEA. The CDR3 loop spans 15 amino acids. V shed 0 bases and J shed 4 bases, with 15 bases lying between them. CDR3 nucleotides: TGCAGCGTTGAAGATCGGCGGGGGAAAAGCTATGGCTACACCTTC. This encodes CSVEDRRGKSYGYTF.

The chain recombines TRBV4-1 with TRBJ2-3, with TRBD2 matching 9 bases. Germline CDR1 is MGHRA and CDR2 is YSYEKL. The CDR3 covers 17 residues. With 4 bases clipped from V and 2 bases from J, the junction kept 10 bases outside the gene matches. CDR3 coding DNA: TGCGCCAGCAGCCCAAGGGGGCTAGCGGGGACCACAGATACGCAGTATTTT. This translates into CASSPRGLAGTTDTQYF.

CDR3: CASSPGLAGGHTPSYPYWEQYF. In DNA form, the CDR3 reads TGTGCCAGCAGCCCCGGACTAGCGGGAGGGCACACCCCGTCTTATCCTTACTGGGAGCAGTACTTC. The chain combines TRBV3-1 (or the pseudogene TRBV3-2) with TRBJ2-7; 15 nucleotides align to TRBD2. Trimming took 4 bases from V and 7 from J; bases not matched to a gene: 26. The CDR3 extends over 22 amino acids. The germline CDR1 and CDR2 sequences are LGHDT and YNNKEL (reference sequence).

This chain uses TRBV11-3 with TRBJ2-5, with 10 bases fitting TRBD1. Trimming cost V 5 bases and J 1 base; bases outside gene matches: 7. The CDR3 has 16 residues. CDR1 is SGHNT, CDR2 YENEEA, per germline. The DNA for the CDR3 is TGTGCCAGCAGCGCCTCCGGGACAGGGGCCCAAGAGACCCAGTACTTC. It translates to CASSASGTGAQETQYF.

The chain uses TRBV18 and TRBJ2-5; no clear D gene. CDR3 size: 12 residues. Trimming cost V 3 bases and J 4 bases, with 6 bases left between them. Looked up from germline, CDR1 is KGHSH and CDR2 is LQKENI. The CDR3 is CASSPPGETQYF. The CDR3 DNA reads TGTGCCAGCTCACCCCCGGGAGAGACCCAGTACTTC.

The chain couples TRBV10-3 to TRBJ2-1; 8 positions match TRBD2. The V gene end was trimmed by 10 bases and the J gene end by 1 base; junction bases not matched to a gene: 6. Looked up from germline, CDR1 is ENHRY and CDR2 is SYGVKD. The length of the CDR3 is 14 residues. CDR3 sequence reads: CATMSGGSYNEQFF. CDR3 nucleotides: TGTGCCACCATGAGCGGGGGATCCTACAATGAGCAGTTCTTC.

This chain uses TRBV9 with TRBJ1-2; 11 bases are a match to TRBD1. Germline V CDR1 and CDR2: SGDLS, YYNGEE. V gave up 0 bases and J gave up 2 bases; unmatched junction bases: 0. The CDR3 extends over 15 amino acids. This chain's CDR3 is CASSVGDRGNYGYTF. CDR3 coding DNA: TGTGCCAGCAGCGTAGGGGACAGGGGGAACTATGGCTACACCTTC.

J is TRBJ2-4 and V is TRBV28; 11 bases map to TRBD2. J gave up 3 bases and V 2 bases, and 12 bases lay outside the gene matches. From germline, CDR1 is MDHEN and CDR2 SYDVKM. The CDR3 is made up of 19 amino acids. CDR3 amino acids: CASSLGGTSGKTGKNIQYF. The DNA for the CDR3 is TGTGCCAGCAGTTTAGGTGGGACTAGCGGCAAAACGGGCAAAAACATTCAGTACTTC.

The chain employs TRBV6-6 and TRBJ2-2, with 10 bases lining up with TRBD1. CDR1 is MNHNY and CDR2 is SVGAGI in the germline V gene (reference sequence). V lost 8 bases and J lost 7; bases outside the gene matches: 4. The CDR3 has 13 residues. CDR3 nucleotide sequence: TGTGCCAGCGATCGGACAGGGGGCGGGGAGCTGTTTTTT. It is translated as CASDRTGGGELFF.

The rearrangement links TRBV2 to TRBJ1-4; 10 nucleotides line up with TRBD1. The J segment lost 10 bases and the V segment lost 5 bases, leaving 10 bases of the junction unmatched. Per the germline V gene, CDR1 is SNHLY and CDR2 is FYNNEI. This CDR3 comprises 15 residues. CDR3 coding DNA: TGTGCCAGCAGTAGCACCGGGACAGGGGTTAGAAAACTGTTTTTT. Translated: CASSSTGTGVRKLFF.

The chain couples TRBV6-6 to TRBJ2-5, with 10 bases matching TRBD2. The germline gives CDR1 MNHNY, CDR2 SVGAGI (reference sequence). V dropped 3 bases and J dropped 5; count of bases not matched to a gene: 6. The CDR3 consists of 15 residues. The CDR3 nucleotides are TGTGCCAGCAGTTATGGTGGTAGCGGGGGGGAGACCCAGTACTTC. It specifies CASSYGGSGGETQYF.

The CDR3 spells CASSPGVKTQYF. Here the CDR3 DNA reads TGTGCCAGCTCACCAGGGGTGAAGACCCAGTACTTC. The chain joins TRBV18 to TRBJ2-5; D is unresolved. The CDR3 has 12 amino acids. Trimming pared 2 bases from V and 6 bases from J, leaving 7 bases between. Germline V gene data show CDR1 as KGHSH and CDR2 as LQKENI.

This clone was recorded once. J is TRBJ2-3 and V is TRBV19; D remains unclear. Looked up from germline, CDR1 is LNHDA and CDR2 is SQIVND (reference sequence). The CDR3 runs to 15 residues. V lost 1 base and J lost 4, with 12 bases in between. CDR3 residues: CASSIVALSADTQYF. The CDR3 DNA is TGTGCCAGTAGTATAGTAGCCCTGAGCGCAGATACGCAGTATTTT. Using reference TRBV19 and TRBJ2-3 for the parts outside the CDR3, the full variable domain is DGGITQSPKYLFRKEGQNVTLSCEQNLNHDAMYWYRQDPGQGLRLIYYSQIVNDFQKGDIAEGYSVSREKKESFPLTVTSAQKNPTAFYLCASSIVALSADTQYFGPGTRLTVL.

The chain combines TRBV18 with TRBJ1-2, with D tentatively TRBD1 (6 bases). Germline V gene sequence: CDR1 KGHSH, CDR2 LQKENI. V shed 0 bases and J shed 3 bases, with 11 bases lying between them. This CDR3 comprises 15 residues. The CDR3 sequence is CASSPPFGGDYGYTF. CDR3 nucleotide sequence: TGTGCCAGCTCACCACCGTTCGGGGGCGACTATGGCTACACCTTC. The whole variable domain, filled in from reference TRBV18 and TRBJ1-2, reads NAGVMQNPRHLVRRRGQEARLRCSPMKGHSHVYWYRQLPEEGLKFMVYLQKENIIDESGMPKERFSAEFPKEGPSILRIQQVVRGDSAAYFCASSPPFGGDYGYTFGSGTRLTVV.